The present entry profiles one T cell receptor beta chain with its context. Possible read error: a much larger clone is one base away. RNA transcripts served as the template for amplifying TCR beta CDR3 regions. First-round RT-PCR targeting the TCR CDR3 was performed with the HTBI primer set. MiXCR was run by TCRdb on the multiplex PCR reads, yielding one entry per CDR3 protein. The sample records about 410,000 distinct CDR3 sequences, roughly 15% being singletons. This specimen comes from a study of T cells in Graves' hyperthyroidism and ophthalmopathy. V lost 6 bases and J 2 bases, leaving 11 bases between the germline ends. The CDR3 covers 13 residues. Germline loops: CDR1 DFQATT, CDR2 SNEGSKA (reference sequence).

This chain connects TRBV20-1 to TRBJ2-1; D is ambiguous. Source material: blood. The receptor comes from a woman under 40 with Graves' ophthalmopathy. The CDR3 spells CSASRPPYNEQFF. CDR3 sequence (DNA): TGCAGTGCCAGCAGGCCTCCCTACAATGAGCAGTTCTTC.